The 9 T cell receptor beta chains reported below all come from one sample, sequenced in a study of early stage breast cancer tumors. The method was immunoSEQ multiplex PCR; TCRdb's version includes in-frame clones alone and lacks a portion of them. The profile shows fewer than 75,000 clones, about 74% of them singletons. Sequencing was performed on blood. These receptors originate from a person under 45 with breast cancer.

CDR3 protein: CASSYSDRLPYEQYF. The CDR3 coding sequence is TGTGCCAGCAGTTACTCAGACAGGCTACCGTACGAGCAGTACTTC. The chain uses TRBV6-6 and TRBJ2-7; weak D call: TRBD1 (6 bases). This CDR3 has 15 amino acids. V lost 0 bases and J lost 4, with 13 bases in between. The germline V gene encodes CDR1 MNHNY and CDR2 SVGAGI (reference sequence).

The chain joins TRBV5-1 to TRBJ1-5; D is ambiguous. V was cut by 0 bases and J by 0 bases, with 4 bases left in between. Per germline, CDR1 SGHRS and CDR2 YFSETQ. CDR3 size: 14 residues. Written as DNA, the CDR3 is TGCGCCAGCAGCTTGGAGAGTAGCAATCAGCCCCAGCATTTT. Protein product: CASSLESSNQPQHF.

The chain couples TRBV10-1 to TRBJ2-1; 11 bases match TRBD2. Germline CDR1 reads WNHNN; CDR2 reads SYGVQD (reference sequence). The V and J ends lost 5 bases and 1 base, in that order; junction bases with no gene match: 10. CDR3 length: 18 residues. The CDR3 loop is CASSSEVAGGPSYNEQFF. The CDR3 DNA follows: TGCGCCAGCAGTTCTGAGGTAGCGGGAGGGCCGTCCTACAATGAGCAGTTCTTC.

This sequence joins TRBV29-1 and TRBJ2-5; the D gene is possibly TRBD1 (5 bases). The germline V gene has CDR1 SQVTM and CDR2 ANQGSEA. Deletions cut 0 bases from V and 0 bases from J, with 14 bases between. This CDR3 spans 16 amino acids. CDR3 sequence: CSVEDLRVLYQETQYF. CDR3 DNA sequence: TGCAGCGTTGAAGATCTCAGGGTGCTGTACCAAGAGACCCAGTACTTC.

This sequence joins TRBV5-1 and TRBJ2-1, with 7 bases that match TRBD2. From germline, CDR1 is SGHRS and CDR2 YFSETQ. With V trimmed by 4 bases and J by 1 base, 11 bases remained unmatched. This CDR3 is built from 17 residues. The CDR3 region has the DNA TGCGCCAGCAGCAGCCGGTCCAGCGGGACTTCCTACAATGAGCAGTTCTTC. Its protein is CASSSRSSGTSYNEQFF.

CDR3 DNA sequence: TGTGCCAGCTCACCACCGGTAAGGTACGATGAGCAGTTCTTC. Translation gives CASSPPVRYDEQFF. The chain joins TRBV18 to TRBJ2-1, with no clear D. Trimming took 0 bases from V and 8 from J, leaving 11 bases between them. Germline V gene data show CDR1 as KGHSH and CDR2 as LQKENI. This CDR3 spans 14 amino acids.

This chain uses TRBV30 with TRBJ2-7; D is uncertain. Germline loops: CDR1 GTSNPN, CDR2 SVGIG (reference sequence). The V end lost 2 bases, the J end lost 2 bases, and 7 bases lay between the germline ends. The CDR3 extends over 12 amino acids. CDR3: CAWSRRTYEQYF. For the CDR3, the DNA is TGTGCCTGGAGTCGCCGAACCTACGAGCAGTACTTC.

The V call is TRBV11-2, the J call TRBJ2-1, with D perhaps matching TRBD1 or TRBD2 (5 bases each). The CDR3 contains 17 residues. Germline V gene data show CDR1 as SGHAT and CDR2 as FQNNGV. V was pared by 4 bases and J by 2 bases, with 18 bases between. Here the CDR3 reads CASSSRGTSSPYNEQFF. Written as DNA, the CDR3 is TGTGCCAGCAGCTCCCGAGGGACCTCGAGTCCCTACAATGAGCAGTTCTTC.

This sequence joins TRBV15 and TRBJ2-7; D is possibly TRBD2 (5 bases). The CDR3 runs to 15 residues. V dropped 0 bases and J dropped 6 bases, with 15 bases sitting between them. Germline loops: CDR1 LNHNV, CDR2 YYDKDF (reference sequence). The CDR3 DNA sequence: TGTGCCACCAGCAGAGATCGGGCTAGCAGGTCCGAGCAGTACTTC. This translates into CATSRDRASRSEQYF.